A single sample is the source of the 11 T cell receptor beta chains below, sequenced in a study of graft-versus-host responses after intestinal transplantation. Sequencing used immunoSEQ multiplex PCR; TCRdb keeps in-frame clones, though not all of them. The data contain about 64,000 clones, 85% to 95% of them singletons. For these receptors, no antigen is known. The material was unstimulated CD8+ T cells sorted from spleen or lymph node cells, obtained before transplant. These receptors originate from a human donor who was the organ donor for an intestinal transplant.

About this clone itself: The same CDR3 is also encoded by other DNA sequences in this sample. The chain links TRBV9 to TRBJ2-7, with D perhaps matching TRBD1 (5 bases). The CDR3 is made up of 14 amino acids. The germline V and J ends were trimmed by 0 bases and 4 bases, with 11 bases remaining between them. From germline, CDR1 is SGDLS and CDR2 YYNGEE. CDR3 coding DNA: TGTGCCAGCAGCGTAGGTCAGGGATTGTACGAGCAGTACTTC. The encoded protein is CASSVGQGLYEQYF.

This clone was counted between two and nine times. The chain couples TRBV6-5 to TRBJ2-7, with unresolved D. The CDR3 spans 13 residues. Trimming took 6 bases from V and 3 from J, leaving 12 bases between them. Germline values: CDR1 MNHEY, CDR2 SVGAGI. The CDR3 reads CASSLRVRYEQYF. CDR3 nucleotides: TGTGCCAGCAGCCTTCGCGTACGCTACGAGCAGTACTTC.

J is TRBJ2-3 and V is TRBV9, with D perhaps matching TRBD2 (7 bases). Germline CDR1 SGDLS, CDR2 YYNGEE. The CDR3 loop spans 17 amino acids. Trimming cost V 3 bases and J 3 bases, with 20 bases left between them. The CDR3 nucleotides read TGTGCCAGCAGCGACCTATTTGGGGGGGGGCTTACAGATACGCAGTATTTT. Its protein product is CASSDLFGGGLTDTQYF.

V gene TRBV10-3 combines with J gene TRBJ2-7; tentative D call: TRBD1 (6 bases). There are 18 residues in the CDR3. Germline V gene data show CDR1 as ENHRY and CDR2 as SYGVKD. Deletions cut 0 bases from V and 0 bases from J, with 18 bases between. CDR3 bases: TGTGCCATCAGTGAGTCCAAATCCCAACAGGGAAGCTCCTACGAGCAGTACTTC. Protein product: CAISESKSQQGSSYEQYF.

This chain joins TRBV28 and TRBJ2-1, with D tentatively TRBD1 (6 bases). V was cut by 2 bases and J by 9 bases, with 11 bases left in between. Germline V CDR1 and CDR2: MDHEN, SYDVKM. CDR3 length: 13 residues. In DNA form, the CDR3 reads TGTGCCAGCAGTTTAAGGGGGACGATTGAGCAGTTCTTC. This gives the protein CASSLRGTIEQFF.

V is TRBV10-2 and J is TRBJ2-1, with 7 bases that match TRBD2. CDR3 length: 14 amino acids. CDR1 is WSHSY, CDR2 SAAADI, per germline. The V gene end was trimmed by 4 bases and the J gene end by 4 bases; junction bases not matched to a gene: 4. The CDR3 nucleotides read TGCGCCAGCAGTGGGCGGGAGCTGTACAATGAGCAGTTCTTC. This gives the protein CASSGRELYNEQFF.

This chain uses TRBV28 with TRBJ1-2, with 7 bases identical to TRBD1. With V trimmed by 2 bases and J by 4 bases, 7 bases remained unmatched. Per the germline V gene, CDR1 is MDHEN and CDR2 is SYDVKM. The CDR3 is 15 amino acids. The CDR3 DNA sequence: TGTGCCAGCAGTTTAAGGGGGCGCCTGGCCTATGGCTACACCTTC. Its protein is CASSLRGRLAYGYTF.

This chain links TRBV7-6 with TRBJ2-7, with D possibly TRBD1 on 5 matching bases. Germline-derived CDR1 and CDR2 are SGHVS and FNYEAQ. CDR3 length: 16 amino acids. V was trimmed by 2 bases and J by 0 bases, leaving 14 bases between them. The CDR3: CASSLYYRSDSYEQYF. CDR3 DNA sequence: TGTGCCAGCAGCTTATACTACAGGTCCGACTCCTACGAGCAGTACTTC.

The V call is TRBV28, the J call TRBJ2-3, with D tentatively TRBD1 (6 bases). The length of the CDR3 is 14 residues. From germline, CDR1 is MDHEN and CDR2 SYDVKM. V lost 1 base, J lost 4 bases, and 9 bases lay in between. The CDR3 spells CASSLSGTSDTQYF. DNA for the CDR3: TGTGCCAGCAGTTTATCCGGGACATCAGATACGCAGTATTTT.

The chain joins TRBV4-3 to TRBJ2-3; tentatively, D is TRBD2 (5 bases). V was clipped by 4 bases and J by 5 bases, with 19 bases between them. This CDR3 has 16 amino acids. CDR1 and CDR2 from the germline V gene are LGHNA and YSLEER. The CDR3 sequence is CASSRKIILEGDTQYF. The CDR3 DNA reads TGCGCCAGCAGCCGGAAGATAATACTTGAGGGAGATACGCAGTATTTT.

A single count supports this clone. The V call is TRBV19, the J call TRBJ1-4, with 7 nucleotides matching TRBD1. The germline V gene has CDR1 LNHDA and CDR2 SQIVND (reference sequence). J gave up 2 bases and V 5 bases, and 5 bases lay outside the gene matches. The length of the CDR3 is 15 residues. The CDR3 sequence is CASSSQGVTNEKLFF. For the CDR3, the DNA is TGTGCCAGTAGTTCTCAGGGGGTGACTAATGAAAAACTGTTTTTT.